A single sample is the source of the 18 T cell receptor beta chains below, sequenced in a study of identifying expanded T cells in peripheral blood. Repertoires were generated with immunoSEQ multiplex PCR, while TCRdb's copy carries only in-frame clones and drops some. The data hold 50,000 to 60,000 clones, with under 85% observed a single time. The material sequenced was blood. The receptors here all came from a person aged 18 to 75 in good health.

The chain combines TRBV10-3 with TRBJ2-7; the D gene is possibly TRBD2 (6 bases). The CDR3 is 12 residues long. Trimming shortened V by 8 bases and J by 2 bases, and 10 bases separated the two germline ends. Per the germline V gene, CDR1 is ENHRY and CDR2 is SYGVKD. CDR3 amino acids: CAIGGSTYEQYF. CDR3 sequence (DNA): TGTGCCATCGGGGGGTCGACCTACGAGCAGTACTTC.

The chain couples TRBV7-3 to TRBJ1-5; D remains unclear. The CDR3 length is 10 residues. V lost 10 bases and J lost 7, with 8 bases in between. Per germline, CDR1 SGHTA and CDR2 FQGTGA. DNA for the CDR3: TGTGCCAAAAAGTGCCAGCCCCAGCATTTT. Translating gives CAKKCQPQHF.

The chain joins TRBV19 to TRBJ2-5; D is possibly TRBD1 (6 bases). CDR1 and CDR2 (germline): LNHDA, SQIVND (reference sequence). V gave up 1 base and J gave up 5 bases, with 11 bases separating them. The CDR3 spans 14 residues. CDR3 amino acids: CASSIVPGVETQYF. DNA for the CDR3: TGTGCCAGTAGTATAGTTCCAGGGGTCGAGACCCAGTACTTC.

The V gene is TRBV30, the J gene TRBJ2-7, with D unclear. Per germline, CDR1 GTSNPN and CDR2 SVGIG (reference sequence). The CDR3 consists of 13 residues. The V end lost 1 base, the J end lost 7 bases, and 14 bases lay between the germline ends. The DNA for the CDR3 is TGTGCCTGGAGTGGAGATAGGGCCGGGGAGCAGTACTTC. Translated: CAWSGDRAGEQYF.

The genes are TRBV10-2 and TRBJ2-1; D perhaps matches TRBD2 (6 bases). V lost 2 bases and J lost 8, with 13 bases in between. Germline V lookup: CDR1 WSHSY, CDR2 SAAADI. The CDR3 is 14 residues long. The CDR3 here is CASSEGKIADEQFF. CDR3 nucleotides: TGCGCCAGCAGTGAGGGGAAAATAGCGGATGAGCAGTTCTTC.

This chain joins TRBV30 and TRBJ2-7; D possibly corresponds to TRBD2 (5 bases). The V and J ends lost 1 base and 2 bases respectively, with 6 bases between them. The CDR3 loop spans 12 amino acids. The germline gives CDR1 GTSNPN, CDR2 SVGIG (reference sequence). The CDR3 bases are TGTGCCTGGAGTGGAGGGACCTACGAGCAGTACTTC. Translation: CAWSGGTYEQYF.

The chain carries TRBV6-5 and TRBJ2-5; D may be TRBD1 or TRBD2 (5 bases each). Looked up from germline, CDR1 is MNHEY and CDR2 is SVGAGI. Trimming stripped 5 bases from V and 5 bases from J, with 12 bases between. The CDR3 extends over 13 amino acids. CDR3: CASSKPGTETQYF. CDR3 DNA sequence: TGTGCCAGCAGTAAACCTGGGACGGAGACCCAGTACTTC.

The V gene is TRBV5-8, the J gene TRBJ2-3, with 8 bases matching TRBD1. Germline CDR1 and CDR2: SGHTS and YDEGEE. V lost 4 bases to trimming and J lost 6 bases; unmatched junction nucleotides: 13. The CDR3 length is 16 residues. CDR3 nucleotides: TGTGCCAGCAGCGGGGGTGGGGTGCAGGGGGCGGATACGCAGTATTTT. Its protein product is CASSGGGVQGADTQYF.

V and J are TRBV19 and TRBJ2-7, with 10 bases fitting TRBD2. The CDR3 extends over 14 amino acids. The ends lost 5 bases at V and 6 bases at J; junction bases unmatched: 7. The germline gives CDR1 LNHDA, CDR2 SQIVND (reference sequence). The CDR3 nucleotides read TGTGCCAGTAGTCCGAGCGGGGGGGCCCTCGAGCAGTACGTC. Protein sequence: CASSPSGGALEQYV.

V is TRBV7-2 and J is TRBJ1-3; TRBD1 is a possible D gene (5 bases). Per germline, CDR1 SGHTA and CDR2 FQGNSA. V lost 4 bases, J lost 2 bases, and 12 bases lay in between. This CDR3 is built from 15 residues. The CDR3 DNA sequence: TGTGCCAGCAGCTCCACCCTGGGGGCTGGAAACACCATATATTTT. Protein: CASSSTLGAGNTIYF.

The V and J genes are TRBV2 and TRBJ2-5, with D unresolved. Trimming took 0 bases from V and 0 from J, leaving 5 bases between them. The CDR3 contains 14 residues. CDR1 and CDR2 (germline): SNHLY, FYNNEI. The CDR3 DNA reads as TGTGCCAGCAGTGAAGCGCAGTACCAAGAGACCCAGTACTTC. It is translated as CASSEAQYQETQYF.

Here the CDR3 DNA reads TGTGCCAGCAGCTTCGGACAGGGGGCGGCTGGGGCCAACGTCCTGACTTTC. Its protein is CASSFGQGAAGANVLTF. This chain uses TRBV5-8 with TRBJ2-6, with TRBD1 matching 11 bases. This CDR3 has 17 amino acids. Germline V gene data show CDR1 as SGHTS and CDR2 as YDEGEE. J gave up 2 bases and V 2 bases, and 3 bases lay outside the gene matches. Drawing the rest from reference TRBV5-8 and TRBJ2-6, the complete variable domain is EAGVTQSPTHLIKTRGQQATLRCSPISGHTSVYWYQQALGLGLQFLLWYDEGEERNRGNFPPRFSGRQFPNYSSELNVNALELEDSALYLCASSFGQGAAGANVLTFGAGSRLTVL.

The chain joins TRBV7-9 to TRBJ2-1; 7 nucleotides line up with TRBD2. Germline trimming cut 6 bases from V and 1 base from J; bases unmatched to any gene: 3. This CDR3 comprises 14 residues. CDR1 is SEHNR and CDR2 is FQNEAQ in the germline V gene (reference sequence). This chain's CDR3 is CASSSGGSYNEQFF. The CDR3 DNA follows: TGTGCCAGCAGTTCCGGGGGGTCCTACAATGAGCAGTTCTTC.

The chain employs TRBV5-1 and TRBJ1-1, with a weak D call TRBD1 (5 bases). Germline loops: CDR1 SGHRS, CDR2 YFSETQ. Trimming removed 2 bases at V and 1 base at J, with 9 bases between. This CDR3 region has 14 residues. The CDR3 spells CASSFRGWNTEAFF. The DNA for the CDR3 is TGCGCCAGCAGCTTTCGGGGCTGGAACACTGAAGCTTTCTTT.

This chain uses TRBV6-5 with TRBJ2-1; D is ambiguous. Trimming took off 2 bases at V and 4 bases at J, with 9 bases between the two ends. Germline-derived CDR1 and CDR2 are MNHEY and SVGAGI. This CDR3 is built from 14 residues. The CDR3 bases are TGTGCCAGCAGTTACGAGACTGGTTACAATGAGCAGTTCTTC. Amino acids: CASSYETGYNEQFF.

This clone showed up just once. The chain combines TRBV5-8 with TRBJ1-4; no definite D call. The germline V gene encodes CDR1 SGHTS and CDR2 YDEGEE. Trimming shortened V by 0 bases and J by 5 bases, and 11 bases separated the two germline ends. CDR3 size: 15 residues. CDR3 nucleotides: TGTGCCAGCAGCTTGGGCGAATTGTCAAATGAAAAACTGTTTTTT. It yields the protein CASSLGELSNEKLFF.

The V call is TRBV2, the J call TRBJ1-5, with TRBD1 as a possible D gene (5 bases). CDR3 size: 13 residues. V was shortened by 5 bases and J by 5 bases, with 10 bases between the two germline ends. Germline-derived CDR1 and CDR2 are SNHLY and FYNNEI. The chain's CDR3 is CASSRDGHQPQHF. CDR3 bases: TGTGCCAGCAGTCGGGACGGACATCAGCCCCAGCATTTT.

V and J are TRBV5-4 and TRBJ1-4; D may be TRBD1 (6 bases). Germline CDR1 and CDR2: SGHNT and YYREEE (reference sequence). V was pared by 5 bases and J by 7 bases, with 12 bases between. The CDR3 runs to 13 residues. The CDR3 DNA is TGTGCCAGCAGTTCGGGACAAAGTGAAAAACTGTTTTTT. This encodes CASSSGQSEKLFF.